This is a list of T cell receptor beta chains from one sample in a study of T cells in Graves' hyperthyroidism and ophthalmopathy. TCRdb processed the multiplex PCR reads anew with MiXCR; each CDR3 protein has one entry. The sample yields about 320,000 distinct CDR3 sequences, approximately 15% seen once. The sample comprised blood. The receptors originated from a man aged 30 to 39 with Graves' hyperthyroidism. Each CDR3 is given with its conserved first and last residue. A D gene is named only where the DNA matches it firmly. Size tells how often a clone was seen (once, few, many) or the class of an expanded clone, and some rows leave it out.

j_call,v_call,clone_size,d_call,cdr3_nt,cdr3_aa
TRBJ2-3,TRBV10-3,many,-,TGTGCCATCAGGGACTGGACGGAAGGCACAGATACGCAGTATTTT,CAIRDWTEGTDTQYF
TRBJ2-7,TRBV28,many,-,TGTGCCAGCGCTCTGGGGGAAGTCTCCTACGAGCAGTACTTC,CASALGEVSYEQYF
TRBJ2-7,TRBV20-1,few,TRBD2,TGCAGTGCCCACAGACTAGCAGCCTACGAGCAGTACTTC,CSAHRLAAYEQYF
TRBJ2-6,TRBV13,-,-,TGTGCCAGCAGCTTAGGGCAACCGCTCACCCCTGGGGCCAACGTCCTGACTTTC,CASSLGQPLTPGANVLTF
TRBJ1-4,TRBV3-1,few,-,TGTGCCAGCAGCCCGACCCCATCCGAAAAACTGTTTTTT,CASSPTPSEKLFF
TRBJ2-7,TRBV6-1,many,-,TGTGCCACCCACCGCGGGCCGTTGAGGGCCTACGAGCAGTACTTC,CATHRGPLRAYEQYF
TRBJ2-5,TRBV11-2,many,-,TGTGCCAGCAGCTTAGGGGGGGCTAGCGCGGACCAAGAGACCCAGTACTTC,CASSLGGASADQETQYF
TRBJ2-7,TRBV6-1,-,-,TGTGCCAGCAGCCGGTCCACGGGACAAGCCTACGAGCAGTACTTC,CASSRSTGQAYEQYF
TRBJ2-3,TRBV7-9,few,-,TGTGCCAGTAAAGTCACAGATACGCAGTATTTT,CASKVTDTQYF
TRBJ2-3,TRBV24-1,many,-,TGTGCCACCAGTGATACCGGGACACCCACAGATACGCAGTATTTT,CATSDTGTPTDTQYF
TRBJ2-1,TRBV5-1,many,TRBD1,TGCGCCAGCAGCTGGACAGGCAATGAGCAGTTCTTC,CASSWTGNEQFF
TRBJ1-1,TRBV18,many,-,TGTGCCAGCCGACAGGCAAGGACTGAAGCTTTCTTT,CASRQARTEAFF
TRBJ2-7,TRBV28,many,-,TGTGCCAGCAGTAAGCGCAGGCGTACCTACGAGCAGTACTTC,CASSKRRRTYEQYF
TRBJ2-1,TRBV19,-,TRBD1,TGTGCCAGCTGGGACAGCCCGTACAATGAGCAGTTCTTC,CASWDSPYNEQFF
TRBJ2-7,TRBV4-1,-,TRBD1,TGCGCCAGCAGCCGCCCCGGACAGGGGTCCTACGAGCAGTACTTC,CASSRPGQGSYEQYF
TRBJ1-1,TRBV12-3/TRBV12-4,many,-,TGTGCCAGCAGTTTAAATGACAGAAGGAACACTGAAGCTTTCTTT,CASSLNDRRNTEAFF
TRBJ2-1,TRBV15,-,-,TGTGCCACCAGCAGAGTAAGGGGGGGGGGCAATGAGCAGTTCTTC,CATSRVRGGGNEQFF
TRBJ1-2,TRBV10-3,-,-,TGTGCCATCAGTGGGGATGACAGGAAAAACTATGGCTACACCTTC,CAISGDDRKNYGYTF
TRBJ2-1,TRBV6-5,many,TRBD2,TGTGCCAGCAGTTACCGTCCATGGACTAGCGGGAGTTCCCCCTACAATGAGCAGTTCTTC,CASSYRPWTSGSSPYNEQFF
TRBJ2-5,TRBV28,-,-,TGTGCCAGCACCTATGGGGCGGGAGAGACCCAGTACTTC,CASTYGAGETQYF
TRBJ2-3,TRBV24-1,-,-,TGTGCCACCAGTGATGGGGACCGAGATACGCAGTATTTT,CATSDGDRDTQYF
TRBJ1-2,TRBV6-5,few,-,TGTGCCAGCAGTTACTATCTGGCGGAGGCCTTCTATGGCTACACCTTC,CASSYYLAEAFYGYTF
TRBJ2-1,TRBV5-1,many,-,TGCGCCAGCAGCTTTGAGGGGCTTGAGCAGTTCTTC,CASSFEGLEQFF
TRBJ2-7,TRBV3-1,many,TRBD1,TGTGCCAGCAGCCGGGGGACAGGGGAATACGAGCAGTACTTC,CASSRGTGEYEQYF
TRBJ2-5,TRBV19,many,-,TGTGCCAGTAGTAAGGAGGGTGAGACCCAGTACTTC,CASSKEGETQYF
TRBJ2-3,TRBV6-1,-,TRBD2,TGTGCCAGCAGCGGACTAGCGGGAGGTGGTACGCAGTATTTT,CASSGLAGGGTQYF
TRBJ2-3,TRBV14,few,-,TGTGCCAGCAGCCAAGAAGGCGGGACGGAGTCCACAGATACGCAGTATTTT,CASSQEGGTESTDTQYF
TRBJ2-1,TRBV20-1,many,-,TGCAGTGCTAGCGTGTTTGGGGGAACTGAGCAGTTCTTC,CSASVFGGTEQFF
TRBJ1-1,TRBV4-1,many,-,TGCGCCAGCAGCCCTCGGGACGGTTTGAACACTGAAGCTTTCTTT,CASSPRDGLNTEAFF